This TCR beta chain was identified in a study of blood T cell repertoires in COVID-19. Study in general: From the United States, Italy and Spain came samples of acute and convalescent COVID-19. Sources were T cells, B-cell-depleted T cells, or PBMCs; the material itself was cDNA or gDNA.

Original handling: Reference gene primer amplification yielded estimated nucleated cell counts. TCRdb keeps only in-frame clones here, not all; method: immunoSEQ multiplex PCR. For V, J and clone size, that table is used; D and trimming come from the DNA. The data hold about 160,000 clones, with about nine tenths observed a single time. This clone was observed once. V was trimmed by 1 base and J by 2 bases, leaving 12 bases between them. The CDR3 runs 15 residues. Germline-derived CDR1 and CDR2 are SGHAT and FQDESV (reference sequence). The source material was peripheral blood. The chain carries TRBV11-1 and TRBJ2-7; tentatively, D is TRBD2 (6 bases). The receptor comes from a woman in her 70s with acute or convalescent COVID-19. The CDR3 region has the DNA TGTGCCAGCAGCTTAGAGCCGACGGGAGCCTACGAGCAGTACTTC. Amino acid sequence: CASSLEPTGAYEQYF.